The present T cell receptor beta chain was sequenced within a study of vaccination effects on CD4 cells after COVID-19. J lost 6 bases, V lost 2 bases, and 7 bases had no gene match. Germline V gene data show CDR1 as KGHDR and CDR2 as SFDVKD. The CDR3 is 16 residues long. Data came from immunoSEQ multiplex PCR; TCRdb stores just in-frame clones and leaves some out. The data show more than 11,000 clones, approximately 68% seen once. As for this clone: Its antigen is unknown.

After expansion with viral peptide pools in the ViraFEST assay, antigen-specific CD4+ T cells were sequenced. Following culture for ten to eleven days, CD4+ T cells were isolated. Participants were given two doses of BNT162b2 or mRNA-1273 vaccine. This sequence originates from a human donor who received a COVID-19 vaccine. The material was CD4+ T cells from PBMCs cultured with SARS-CoV-2 spike peptides, obtained after COVID-19 vaccination. This chain connects TRBV24-1 to TRBJ2-2, with 8 bases that match TRBD1. CDR3 sequence: CATSDSGTGNAGELFF. The CDR3 bases are TGTGCCACCAGTGATTCGGGGACAGGTAATGCCGGGGAGCTGTTTTTT.